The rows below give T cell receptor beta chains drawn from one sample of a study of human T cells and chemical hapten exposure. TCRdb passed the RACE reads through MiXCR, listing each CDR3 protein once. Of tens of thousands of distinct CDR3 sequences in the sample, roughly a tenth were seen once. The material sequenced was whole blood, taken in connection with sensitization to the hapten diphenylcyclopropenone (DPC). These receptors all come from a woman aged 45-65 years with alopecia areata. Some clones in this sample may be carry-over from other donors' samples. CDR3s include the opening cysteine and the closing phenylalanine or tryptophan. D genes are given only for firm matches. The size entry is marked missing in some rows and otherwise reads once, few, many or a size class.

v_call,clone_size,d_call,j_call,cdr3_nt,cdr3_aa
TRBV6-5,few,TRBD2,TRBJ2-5,TGTGCCAGCAGTTACTCCGGGACTAGCGTTAACCTACAAGAGACCCAGTACTTC,CASSYSGTSVNLQETQYF
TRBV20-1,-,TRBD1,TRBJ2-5,TGCAGTGCACCCGGACAGGTCGAGGAGACCCAGTACTTC,CSAPGQVEETQYF
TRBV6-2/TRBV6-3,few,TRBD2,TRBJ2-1,TGTGCCAGCAGTTACTCCCCGATTGGTAGCGGGTCTTACAATGAGCAGTTCTTC,CASSYSPIGSGSYNEQFF
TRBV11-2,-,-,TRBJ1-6,TGTGCCAGCAGCCGCCCGGGGAATTCACCCCTCCACTTT,CASSRPGNSPLHF
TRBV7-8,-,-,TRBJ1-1,TGTGCCAGCAGCCCAAACCGGTGGGGCACTGAAGCTTTCTTT,CASSPNRWGTEAFF
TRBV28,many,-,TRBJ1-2,TGTGCCAGCATGAGGGACCGCGAGGGCTACACCTTC,CASMRDREGYTF
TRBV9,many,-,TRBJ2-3,TGTGCCAGCAGCCCCCAGGACTCAGAGACGCAGTATTTT,CASSPQDSETQYF
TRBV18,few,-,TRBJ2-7,TGTGCCAGCTCACCCCAAAACACCGCCGAGCAGTACTTC,CASSPQNTAEQYF
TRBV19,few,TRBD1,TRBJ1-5,TGTGCCAGTAATTCCGGACAGGGGGTAGCTGATCAGCCCCAGCATTTT,CASNSGQGVADQPQHF
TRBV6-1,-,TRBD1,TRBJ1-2,TGTGCCAGTGGGACAGGTGGCAACTATGGCTACACCTTC,CASGTGGNYGYTF
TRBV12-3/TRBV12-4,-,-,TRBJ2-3,TGTGCCAGCAGTTTTCCTTTTGGAAAGGGCACAGATACGCAGTATTTT,CASSFPFGKGTDTQYF
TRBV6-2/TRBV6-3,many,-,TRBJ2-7,TGTGCCAGCAGAACCCCCGACAGCTCCTACGAGCAGTACTTC,CASRTPDSSYEQYF
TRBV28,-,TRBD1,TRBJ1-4,TGTGCCAGCAGTCTGACCGGGACAGGGTACGAAAAACTGTTTTTT,CASSLTGTGYEKLFF
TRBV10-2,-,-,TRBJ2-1,TGCGCCACCAACACCGGACAAGCTCGGGAGCAGTTCTTC,CATNTGQAREQFF
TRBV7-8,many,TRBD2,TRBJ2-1,TGTGCCAGCCGACTAGCGGGAGGGCCGGGGTCCTACAATGAGCAGTTCTTC,CASRLAGGPGSYNEQFF
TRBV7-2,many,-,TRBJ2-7,TGTGCCAGCAGCCAACCGAGCAACGAGCAGTACTTC,CASSQPSNEQYF
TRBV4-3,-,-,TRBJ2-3,TGCGCCAGCAGCCTGCAGGGGCAGGGAAGCACAGATACGCAGTATTTT,CASSLQGQGSTDTQYF
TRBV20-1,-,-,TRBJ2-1,TGCAGTGCTAGGAAACGGGGGTCCCACTACAATGAGCAGTTCTTC,CSARKRGSHYNEQFF
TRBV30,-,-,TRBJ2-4,TGTGCCTGGAGACTAGGACAAGCCAAAAACATTCAGTACTTC,CAWRLGQAKNIQYF
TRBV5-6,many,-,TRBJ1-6,TGTGCCAGCAGCTTACCGAACAATTCACCCCTCCACTTT,CASSLPNNSPLHF